A single sample is the source of the 2 T cell receptor beta chains below, sequenced in a study of human thymus T cells. Data came from immunoSEQ multiplex PCR; TCRdb stores just in-frame clones and leaves some out. The sample includes approximately 46,000 clones, roughly 94% of them seen just once. Sequenced: blood. These receptors were collected from a girl under two years old with a congenital heart defect but otherwise immunologically healthy.

This chain joins TRBV30 and TRBJ1-2; perhaps TRBD1 as D (6 bases). Germline V gene lookup returns CDR1 GTSNPN and CDR2 SVGIG (reference sequence). The V gene lost 0 bases and the J gene lost 3 bases, with 14 bases spanning the gap. CDR3 length: 15 amino acids. This CDR3 is CAWSVPRQEYYGYTF. The CDR3 DNA reads TGTGCCTGGAGTGTACCAAGACAGGAATACTATGGCTACACCTTC.

The chain carries TRBV11-2 and TRBJ2-7, with no clear D. The V end was cut by 1 base, the J end by 1 base, with 2 bases between. CDR1 SGHAT and CDR2 FQNNGV come from the germline V gene. There are 12 residues in the CDR3. CDR3 protein: CASSLGSYEQYF. The CDR3 bases are TGTGCCAGCAGCTTAGGATCCTACGAGCAGTACTTC. Using reference TRBV11-2 and TRBJ2-7 for the parts outside the CDR3, the full variable domain is EAGVAQSPRYKIIEKRQSVAFWCNPISGHATLYWYQQILGQGPKLLIQFQNNGVVDDSQLPKDRFSAERLKGVDSTLKIQPAKLEDSAVYLCASSLGSYEQYFGPGTRLTVT.